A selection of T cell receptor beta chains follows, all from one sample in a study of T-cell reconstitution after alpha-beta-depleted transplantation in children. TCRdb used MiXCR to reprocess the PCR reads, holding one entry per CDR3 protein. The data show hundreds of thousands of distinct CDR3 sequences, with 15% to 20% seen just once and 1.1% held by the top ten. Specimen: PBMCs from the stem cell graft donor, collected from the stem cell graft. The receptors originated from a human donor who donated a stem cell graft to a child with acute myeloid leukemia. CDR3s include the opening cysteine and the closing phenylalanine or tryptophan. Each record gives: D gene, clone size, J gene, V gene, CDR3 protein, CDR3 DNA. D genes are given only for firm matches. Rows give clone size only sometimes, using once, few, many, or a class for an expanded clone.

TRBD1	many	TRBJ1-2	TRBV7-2	CASSFQTGDLYGYTF	TGTGCCAGCAGCTTCCAAACAGGGGACCTCTATGGCTACACCTTC
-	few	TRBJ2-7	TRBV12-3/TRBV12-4	CASSWGVVEFEQYF	TGTGCCAGCAGCTGGGGGGTGGTGGAGTTCGAGCAGTACTTC
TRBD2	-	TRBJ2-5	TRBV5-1	CASSSWTSGFQETQYF	TGCGCCAGCAGCTCCTGGACTAGCGGATTCCAAGAGACCCAGTACTTC
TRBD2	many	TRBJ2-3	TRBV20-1	CSASRLAGLTDTQYF	TGCAGTGCTAGTAGGCTAGCGGGCCTCACAGATACGCAGTATTTT
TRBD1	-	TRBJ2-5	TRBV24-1	CATSLQGETQYF	TGTGCCACCAGTTTACAGGGGGAGACCCAGTACTTC
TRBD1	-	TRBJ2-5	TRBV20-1	CSAGDRVYETQYF	TGCAGTGCCGGAGACAGGGTGTACGAGACCCAGTACTTC
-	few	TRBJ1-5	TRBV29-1	CSVIPEGQPQHF	TGCAGCGTTATCCCTGAGGGTCAGCCCCAGCATTTT
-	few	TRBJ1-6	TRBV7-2	CASSSRQENSPLHF	TGTGCCAGCAGCTCGAGACAGGAAAATTCACCCCTCCACTTT
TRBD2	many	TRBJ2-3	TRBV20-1	CSARGDYEPDTQYF	TGCAGTGCTAGAGGGGACTACGAGCCAGATACGCAGTATTTT
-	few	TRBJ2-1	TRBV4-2	CASSQATGGNEQFF	TGTGCCAGCAGCCAGGCCACCGGGGGAAATGAGCAGTTCTTC
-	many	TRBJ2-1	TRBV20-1	CSARDQGYSLGGEQFF	TGCAGTGCTAGAGATCAGGGGTACTCGCTTGGTGGGGAGCAGTTCTTC
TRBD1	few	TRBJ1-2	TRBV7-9	CASSSPQGAHGYTF	TGTGCCAGCAGCTCCCCACAGGGGGCGCATGGCTACACCTTC
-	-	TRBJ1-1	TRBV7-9	CASSSTGTRGTEAFF	TGTGCCAGCAGCTCCACAGGGACTCGCGGAACTGAAGCTTTCTTT
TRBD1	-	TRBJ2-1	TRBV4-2	CASSQEQGSYNEQFF	TGTGCCAGCAGCCAAGAACAGGGGAGTTACAATGAGCAGTTCTTC
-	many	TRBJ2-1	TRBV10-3	CAISEPLVGGMSNEQFF	TGTGCCATCAGTGAGCCCCTCGTCGGGGGTATGTCCAATGAGCAGTTCTTC
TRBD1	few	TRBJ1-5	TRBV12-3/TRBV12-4	CASRLGTAQPQHF	TGTGCCAGCAGGCTCGGGACAGCTCAGCCCCAGCATTTT
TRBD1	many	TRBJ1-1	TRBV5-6	CASAGGTEAFF	TGTGCCAGCGCAGGGGGCACTGAAGCTTTCTTT
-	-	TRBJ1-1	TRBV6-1	CASSDPGRNTEAFF	TGTGCCAGCAGTGACCCGGGACGAAACACTGAAGCTTTCTTT
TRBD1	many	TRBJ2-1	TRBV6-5	CASSSSDRDYHSYNEQFF	TGTGCCAGCAGTTCCTCTGACAGGGATTACCACTCCTACAATGAGCAGTTCTTC
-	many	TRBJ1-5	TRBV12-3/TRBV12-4	CASRPTGNQPQHF	TGTGCCAGCAGACCTACAGGGAATCAGCCCCAGCATTTT
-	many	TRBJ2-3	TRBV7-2	CASESGLGTDTQYF	TGTGCCAGCGAATCGGGCTTGGGCACAGATACGCAGTATTTT
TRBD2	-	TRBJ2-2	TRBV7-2	CASSNSGGAYGELFF	TGTGCCAGCAGCAATAGCGGGGGGGCGTATGGGGAGCTGTTTTTT
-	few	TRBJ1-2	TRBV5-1	CASSRDKNYGYTF	TGCGCCAGCAGCCGCGACAAGAACTATGGCTACACCTTC
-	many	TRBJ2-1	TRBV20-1	CSANFPGGYNEQFF	TGCAGTGCGAATTTCCCGGGTGGCTACAATGAGCAGTTCTTC
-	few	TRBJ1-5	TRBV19	CASSGPRAHSNQPQHF	TGTGCCAGTAGTGGACCCCGAGCCCATAGCAATCAGCCCCAGCATTTT
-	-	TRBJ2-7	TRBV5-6	CASSPESGDEQYF	TGTGCCAGCAGCCCCGAGTCCGGGGACGAGCAGTACTTC
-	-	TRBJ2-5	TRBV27	CASSERGLETQYF	TGTGCCAGCAGCGAAAGGGGATTAGAGACCCAGTACTTC
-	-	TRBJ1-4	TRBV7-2	CASSLDRRVNEKLFF	TGTGCCAGCAGCTTAGACAGGCGGGTTAATGAAAAACTGTTTTTT
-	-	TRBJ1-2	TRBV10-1	CASSPNLYGGYTF	TGCGCCAGCAGCCCTAACCTCTACGGGGGCTACACCTTC
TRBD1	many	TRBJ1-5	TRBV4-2	CASSQDGTGNQPQHF	TGTGCCAGCAGCCAAGACGGGACAGGTAATCAGCCCCAGCATTTT
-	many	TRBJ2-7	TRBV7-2	CASSPQGVGYEQYF	TGTGCCAGCAGCCCTCAAGGGGTGGGCTACGAGCAGTACTTC
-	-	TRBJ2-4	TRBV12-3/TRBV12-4	CASSRSGAKNIQYF	TGTGCCAGCAGTCGAAGCGGTGCCAAAAACATTCAGTACTTC
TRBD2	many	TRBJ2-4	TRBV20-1	CSGWGLAGMRGAKNIQYF	TGCAGTGGGTGGGGACTAGCGGGAATGAGGGGAGCCAAAAACATTCAGTACTTC
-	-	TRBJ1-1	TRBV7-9	CASSSRGSMNTEAFF	TGTGCCAGCAGCTCGAGGGGCAGCATGAACACTGAAGCTTTCTTT
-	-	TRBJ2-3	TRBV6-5	CASSYNSGRLGPTDTQYF	TGTGCCAGCAGTTATAACAGCGGGCGCTTGGGCCCCACAGATACGCAGTATTTT
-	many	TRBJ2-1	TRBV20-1	CSARDTSNNEQFF	TGCAGTGCTAGAGATACCAGTAACAATGAGCAGTTCTTC
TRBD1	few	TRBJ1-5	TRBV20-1	CSARIRQGHQPQHF	TGCAGTGCTAGAATAAGACAGGGACACCAGCCCCAGCATTTT
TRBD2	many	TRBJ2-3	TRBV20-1	CSASGDLRGGNTDTQYF	TGCAGTGCTAGTGGAGACCTGCGGGGGGGCAACACAGATACGCAGTATTTT